The following is a T cell receptor (beta chain) sequence with its context. Mismatch with germline at one junction end may stem from a read error. The CDR3 runs 12 residues. Germline CDR1 and CDR2: MNHEY and SMNVEV (reference sequence). These data belong to a study of brain metastases from non-small cell lung cancer. Here immunoSEQ multiplex PCR was the method, and the copy in TCRdb shows in-frame clones only, minus some. The sample shows approximately 3,000 clones, over 70% of them seen only once. The rearrangement uses TRBV27 and TRBJ2-3, with TRBD1 matching 7 bases. This sequence was found in a donor aged 40 or older with non-small cell lung cancer. Input material: primary lung tumor tissue. In nucleotides, the CDR3 is TGTGCCAGCAGTTTAGGGACAGATATGCAGTATTTT. This translates into CASSLGTDMQYF.